This T cell receptor beta chain was sequenced for a study of beta chain features in type 1 diabetes. Study-level results: Shorter TCRB CDR3s, moderately but significantly so, were found in Type 1 diabetes patients in all four CD4+ subsets.

Investigators reverse transcribed all isolated RNA, so they sequenced expressed TCRB transcripts. Sequencing used immunoSEQ multiplex PCR; TCRdb keeps in-frame clones, though not all of them. Seen here are about 660,000 clones, about an eighth observed once, and the top ten hold just under 0.04%. Concerning this clone itself: The antigen is not known.

Unmatched junction bases numbered 8, after V lost 2 bases and J lost 8 bases. Germline V gene lookup returns CDR1 MDHEN and CDR2 SYDVKM. CDR3 length: 15 amino acids. Sequencing was carried out using naive CD4+ T cells from blood. The chain links TRBV28 to TRBJ1-4; 7 bases fit TRBD1. This TCR derives from a young man with type 1 diabetes. DNA for the CDR3: TGTGCCAGCAGTTTAAATTTCCAGGGGGTCGAAAAACTGTTTTTT. Residues: CASSLNFQGVEKLFF.